This T cell receptor beta chain is from a study of blood T cell repertoires in COVID-19. Study summary: There were acute and convalescent COVID-19 samples, and they came from the United States, Italy and Spain. In each case, the material was cDNA or gDNA derived from T cells, B-cell-depleted T cells, or PBMCs.

Original processing notes: Reference gene primer amplification yielded estimated nucleated cell counts. Profiling relied on immunoSEQ multiplex PCR, and the TCRdb table lists in-frame clones only, not all of them. For V, J and clone size, that table is used; D and trimming come from the DNA. This table holds some 200,000 clones, more than 75% found once. The specimen sequenced was peripheral blood. The receptor was derived from a middle-aged woman with acute or convalescent COVID-19.

This CDR3 reads CASISTGPPTYGYTF. Written as DNA, the CDR3 is TGTGCCAGCATTTCTACAGGTCCCCCTACCTATGGCTACACCTTC. The V call is TRBV6-5, the J call TRBJ1-2, with D maybe TRBD1 (5 bases). The CDR3 contains 15 residues. The V end was cut by 7 bases, the J end by 4 bases, with 19 bases between. Germline V lookup: CDR1 MNHEY, CDR2 SVGAGI.